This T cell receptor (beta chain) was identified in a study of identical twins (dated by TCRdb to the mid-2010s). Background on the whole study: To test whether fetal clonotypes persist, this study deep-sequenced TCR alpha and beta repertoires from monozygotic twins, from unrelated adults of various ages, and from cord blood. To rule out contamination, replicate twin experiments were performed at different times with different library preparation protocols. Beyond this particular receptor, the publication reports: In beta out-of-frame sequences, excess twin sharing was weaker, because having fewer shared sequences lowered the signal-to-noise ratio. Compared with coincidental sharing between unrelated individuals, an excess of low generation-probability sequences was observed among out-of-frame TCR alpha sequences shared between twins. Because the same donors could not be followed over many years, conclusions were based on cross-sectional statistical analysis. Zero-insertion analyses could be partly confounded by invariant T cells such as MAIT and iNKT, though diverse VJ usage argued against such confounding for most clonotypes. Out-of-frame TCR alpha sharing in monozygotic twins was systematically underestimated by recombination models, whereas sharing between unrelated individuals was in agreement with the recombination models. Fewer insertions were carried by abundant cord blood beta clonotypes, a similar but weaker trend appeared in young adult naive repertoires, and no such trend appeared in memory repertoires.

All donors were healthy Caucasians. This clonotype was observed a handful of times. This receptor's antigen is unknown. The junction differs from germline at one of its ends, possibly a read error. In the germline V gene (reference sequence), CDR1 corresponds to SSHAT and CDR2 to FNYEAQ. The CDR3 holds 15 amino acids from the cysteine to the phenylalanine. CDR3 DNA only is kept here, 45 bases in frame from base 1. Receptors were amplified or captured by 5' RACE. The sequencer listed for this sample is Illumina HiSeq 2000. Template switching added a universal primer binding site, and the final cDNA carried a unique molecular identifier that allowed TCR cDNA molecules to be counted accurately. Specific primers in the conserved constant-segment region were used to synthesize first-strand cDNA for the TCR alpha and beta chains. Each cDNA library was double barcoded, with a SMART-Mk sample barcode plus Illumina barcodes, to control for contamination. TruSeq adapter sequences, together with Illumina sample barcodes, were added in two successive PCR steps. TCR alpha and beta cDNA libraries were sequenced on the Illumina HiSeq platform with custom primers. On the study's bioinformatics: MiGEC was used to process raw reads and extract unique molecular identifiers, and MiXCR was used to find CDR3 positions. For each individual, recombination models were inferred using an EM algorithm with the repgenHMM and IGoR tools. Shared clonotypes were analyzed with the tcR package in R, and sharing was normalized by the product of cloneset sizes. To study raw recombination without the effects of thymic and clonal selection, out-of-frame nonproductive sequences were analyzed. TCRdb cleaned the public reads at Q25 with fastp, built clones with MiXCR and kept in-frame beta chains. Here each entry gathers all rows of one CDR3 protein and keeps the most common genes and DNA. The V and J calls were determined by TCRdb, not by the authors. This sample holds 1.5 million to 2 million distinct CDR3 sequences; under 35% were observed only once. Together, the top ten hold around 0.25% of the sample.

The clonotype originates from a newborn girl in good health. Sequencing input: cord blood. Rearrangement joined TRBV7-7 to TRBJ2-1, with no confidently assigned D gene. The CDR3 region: CASSLGPGPYNEQFF. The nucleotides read TGTGCTAGCAGCTTAGGACCAGGTCCCTACAATGAGCAGTTCTTC. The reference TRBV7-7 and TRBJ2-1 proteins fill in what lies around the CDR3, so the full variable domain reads GAGVSQSPRYKVTKRGQDVTLRCDPISSHATLYWYQQALGQGPEFLTYFNYEAQPDKSGLPSDRFSAERPEGSISTLTIQRTEQRDSAMYRCASSLGPGPYNEQFFGPGTRLTVL.